These 28 T cell receptor beta chains were sequenced from one sample in a study of PD-L1 blockade in urothelial cancer. Using immunoSEQ multiplex PCR, the repertoire was profiled, and TCRdb retains in-frame clones only, with some absent. The sample holds around 100,000 clones; roughly 84% are singletons and the top ten take about 2%. Sample time point: pretreatment peripheral blood. This specimen was PBMCs, taken around atezolizumab (anti-PD-L1) treatment. The source is a man aged 55 to 70 with urothelial cancer.

This chain connects TRBV29-1 to TRBJ1-1; weak D call: TRBD1 (5 bases). Germline CDR1 and CDR2: SQVTM and ANQGSEA. The CDR3 is made up of 13 amino acids. V was shortened by 4 bases and J by 1 base, with 10 bases between the two germline ends. The CDR3 region is CSVGTSGNTEAFF. CDR3 DNA sequence: TGCAGCGTTGGGACATCCGGGAACACTGAAGCTTTCTTT.

The gene calls are TRBV27 and TRBJ2-7, with 9 bases that match TRBD2. V was pared by 5 bases and J by 4 bases, with 21 bases of the junction left unmatched. The germline V gene has CDR1 MNHEY and CDR2 SMNVEV (reference sequence). The CDR3 is 19 residues long. Written as DNA, the CDR3 is TGTGCCAGCAGTCCCAGAAGGGGGGTACCGGGACTAGCATCGTACGAGCAGTACTTC. This sequence encodes CASSPRRGVPGLASYEQYF.

The V call is TRBV5-4, the J call TRBJ2-7, with 11 bases fitting TRBD2. CDR3 length equals 15 residues. The germline V gene has CDR1 SGHNT and CDR2 YYREEE (reference sequence). The ends lost 4 bases at V and 0 bases at J; junction bases unmatched: 3. CDR3 bases: TGTGCCAGCAGCCTCGGGACTAGCGGCTCCTACGAGCAGTACTTC. Protein product: CASSLGTSGSYEQYF.

This chain links TRBV5-4 with TRBJ2-1; weak D call: TRBD1 (6 bases). The CDR3 contains 13 residues. Germline V lookup: CDR1 SGHNT, CDR2 YYREEE (reference sequence). V lost 4 bases and J 7 bases, leaving 12 bases between the germline ends. This chain's CDR3 is CASSETDRNEQFF. In DNA, the CDR3 is TGTGCCAGCAGCGAAACCGACAGGAATGAGCAGTTCTTC. The complete variable domain, with remaining parts taken from reference TRBV5-4 and TRBJ2-1, reads ETGVTQSPTHLIKTRGQQVTLRCSSQSGHNTVSWYQQALGQGPQFIFQYYREEENGRGNFPPRFSGLQFPNYSSELNVNALELDDSALYLCASSETDRNEQFFGPGTRLTVL.

The CDR3 loop is CASIRTGTEAFF. DNA of the CDR3: TGTGCCAGTATCCGGACAGGGACTGAAGCTTTCTTT. The chain combines TRBV19 with TRBJ1-1; 8 bases are shared with TRBD1. J was trimmed by 5 bases and V by 7 bases; bases with no gene match: 3. CDR1 is LNHDA and CDR2 is SQIVND in the germline V gene (reference sequence). CDR3 length: 12 amino acids.

This clone was seen just once. The genes are TRBV5-6 and TRBJ2-7; tentatively, D is TRBD2 (5 bases). CDR1 is SGHDT and CDR2 is YYEEEE in the germline V gene. The ends were cut back, 4 bases at V and 1 base at J, with 15 bases in the middle. CDR3 size: 15 residues. The CDR3 coding sequence is TGTGCCAGCAGCCCGGGGTTCTCGCCTTCCTACGAGCAGTACTTC. Amino acids: CASSPGFSPSYEQYF.

V and J are TRBV7-9 and TRBJ1-5; 7 nucleotides line up with TRBD1. The CDR3 is 16 residues long. Germline trimming cut 4 bases from V and 6 bases from J; bases unmatched to any gene: 12. Germline loops: CDR1 SEHNR, CDR2 FQNEAQ (reference sequence). The CDR3 nucleotides are TGTGCCAGCAGCTCCCTCACAGGGGTATTGAGTCAGCCCCAGCATTTT. Its protein product is CASSSLTGVLSQPQHF.

This chain connects TRBV5-4 to TRBJ1-1; D remains unclear. The germline V gene has CDR1 SGHNT and CDR2 YYREEE (reference sequence). The V end lost 5 bases, the J end lost 0 bases, and 11 bases lay between the germline ends. CDR3 length equals 14 residues. CDR3 protein: CASSQRNMNTEAFF. The CDR3 bases are TGTGCCAGCAGTCAGAGGAACATGAACACTGAAGCTTTCTTT. The whole variable domain, remainder taken from reference TRBV5-4 and TRBJ1-1, is ETGVTQSPTHLIKTRGQQVTLRCSSQSGHNTVSWYQQALGQGPQFIFQYYREEENGRGNFPPRFSGLQFPNYSSELNVNALELDDSALYLCASSQRNMNTEAFFGQGTRLTVV.

This rearrangement joins TRBV7-7 to TRBJ2-5, with D tentatively TRBD1 (5 bases). This CDR3 has 15 amino acids. CDR1 is SSHAT, CDR2 FNYEAQ, per germline (reference sequence). Trimming took 1 base from V and 5 from J, leaving 14 bases between them. CDR3 in DNA: TGTGCCAGCAGCTTAGACGTAGGGGCGTCGGAGACCCAGTACTTC. Amino acid sequence: CASSLDVGASETQYF.

The chain has TRBV5-1 and TRBJ2-6, with 7 bases fitting TRBD1. Trimming at V came to 4 bases and at J to 2 bases, leaving 0 bases not matched to a gene. The CDR3 runs 14 residues. Germline-derived CDR1 and CDR2 are SGHRS and YFSETQ. CDR3 DNA: TGCGCCAGCAGCGGGACAGCTGGGGCCAACGTCCTGACTTTC. This gives the protein CASSGTAGANVLTF.

V gene TRBV7-9 combines with J gene TRBJ2-3, with 9 bases identical to TRBD2. The CDR3 extends over 17 amino acids. Germline CDR1 and CDR2: SEHNR and FQNEAQ (reference sequence). V was clipped by 3 bases and J by 2 bases; unmatched bases: 9. The CDR3 here is CASSLGLAGRYTDTQYF. The CDR3 coding sequence is TGTGCCAGCAGCTTGGGGCTAGCGGGACGCTACACAGATACGCAGTATTTT.

This clone was observed a handful of times. V and J are TRBV9 and TRBJ2-1; D is perhaps TRBD1 (6 bases). Germline CDR1 and CDR2: SGDLS and YYNGEE. This CDR3 spans 15 amino acids. Trimming removed 4 bases from V and 1 base from J, with 12 bases in between. CDR3 nucleotide sequence: TGTGCCAGCAGCCCATCGACAGGATCCTACAATGAGCAGTTCTTC. Its protein is CASSPSTGSYNEQFF.

The chain carries TRBV9 and TRBJ2-7; the match to TRBD2 covers 10 bases. V shed 0 bases and J 2 bases; nucleotides not matched to a gene: 5. Per germline, CDR1 SGDLS and CDR2 YYNGEE. This CDR3 has 16 amino acids. CDR3 in DNA: TGTGCCAGCAGCGTAGTAGGACTAGCGGTAACCTACGAGCAGTACTTC. It yields the protein CASSVVGLAVTYEQYF.

This chain links TRBV7-9 with TRBJ2-3; 14 bases map to TRBD2. Germline V gene lookup returns CDR1 SEHNR and CDR2 FQNEAQ (reference sequence). V shed 5 bases and J 4 bases; nucleotides not matched to a gene: 8. The CDR3 has 17 residues. In nucleotides, the CDR3 is TGTGCCAGCAGCCCGACTAGCGGGAGGGCCTTCGCAGATACGCAGTATTTT. It yields the protein CASSPTSGRAFADTQYF.

The chain recombines TRBV6-1 with TRBJ1-1, with a tentative D call TRBD1 (5 bases). Trimming shortened V by 3 bases and J by 3 bases, and 11 bases separated the two germline ends. Germline CDR1 MNHNS, CDR2 SASEGT. The CDR3 consists of 14 residues. This chain's CDR3 is CASSDLSGDTEAFF. In DNA form, the CDR3 reads TGTGCCAGCAGTGACCTGTCGGGGGACACTGAAGCTTTCTTT.

The rearrangement uses TRBV10-3 and TRBJ1-6; weak D call: TRBD1 (5 bases). Germline V gene lookup returns CDR1 ENHRY and CDR2 SYGVKD. The V gene lost 5 bases and the J gene lost 8 bases, with 16 bases spanning the gap. This CDR3 spans 15 amino acids. The CDR3 DNA is TGTGCCATCAGTATCCGGGGGATCGGAGATTCACCCCTCCACTTT. Residues: CAISIRGIGDSPLHF.

J is TRBJ2-7 and V is TRBV27; TRBD1 agrees at 10 bases. With V trimmed by 2 bases and J by 0 bases, 4 bases remained unmatched. Germline V gene data show CDR1 as MNHEY and CDR2 as SMNVEV (reference sequence). The CDR3 totals 16 residues. This chain's CDR3 is CASSLQTGGSSYEQYF. CDR3 DNA sequence: TGTGCCAGCAGTTTACAGACAGGGGGCAGCTCCTACGAGCAGTACTTC.

V usage is TRBV9 and J usage is TRBJ1-1; no firm D call. Trimming took 0 bases from V and 2 from J, leaving 11 bases between them. The CDR3 covers 15 residues. CDR1 is SGDLS and CDR2 is YYNGEE in the germline V gene. CDR3 nucleotides: TGTGCCAGCAGCGTAGAGGGAGGGCGCAACACTGAAGCTTTCTTT. Translating gives CASSVEGGRNTEAFF. Filled out from reference TRBV9 and TRBJ1-1, the complete variable domain reads DSGVTQTPKHLITATGQRVTLRCSPRSGDLSVYWYQQSLDQGLQFLIQYYNGEERAKGNILERFSAQQFPDLHSELNLSSLELGDSALYFCASSVEGGRNTEAFFGQGTRLTVV.

V gene TRBV28 combines with J gene TRBJ1-1, with a possible D match to TRBD1 (5 bases). The CDR3 contains 15 residues. Trimming stripped 5 bases from V and 0 bases from J, with 13 bases between. The germline V gene encodes CDR1 MDHEN and CDR2 SYDVKM. CDR3 DNA: TGTGCCAGCAGTCCCTGGGGAGGGGTGAACACTGAAGCTTTCTTT. This encodes CASSPWGGVNTEAFF.

V and J are TRBV30 and TRBJ2-7; perhaps TRBD2 as D (7 bases). CDR3 length: 14 amino acids. Trimming removed 6 bases from V and 5 bases from J, with 20 bases in between. Germline V gene lookup returns CDR1 GTSNPN and CDR2 SVGIG (reference sequence). CDR3 nucleotide sequence: TGTGCCTGCCCCTTGGGGGGGCGCTCAAACGAGCAGTACTTC. Translated: CACPLGGRSNEQYF.

This clone has at least ten counts. The J gene is TRBJ1-1, the V gene TRBV19; D is perhaps TRBD1 (6 bases). Trimming took 3 bases from V and 0 from J, leaving 8 bases between them. The length of the CDR3 is 14 residues. Germline V CDR1 and CDR2: LNHDA, SQIVND (reference sequence). The CDR3 DNA reads TGTGCCAGTAGTATGGGGGCCCTGAACACTGAAGCTTTCTTT. This encodes CASSMGALNTEAFF.

The chain is built from TRBV10-3 and TRBJ1-4; TRBD1 matches at 9 bases. CDR1 and CDR2 (germline): ENHRY, SYGVKD. This CDR3 is 16 amino acids long. V was clipped by 2 bases and J by 7 bases; unmatched bases: 8. Here the CDR3 reads CAISERGQGVGEKLFF. The CDR3 DNA is TGTGCCATCAGTGAGAGGGGACAGGGAGTCGGTGAAAAACTGTTTTTT.

The rearrangement links TRBV29-1 to TRBJ1-2; weak D call: TRBD1 (5 bases). Trimming shortened V by 3 bases and J by 8 bases, and 16 bases separated the two germline ends. The germline gives CDR1 SQVTM, CDR2 ANQGSEA. The CDR3 runs to 13 residues. CDR3 sequence: CSVDGTGLEGYTF. Here the CDR3 DNA reads TGCAGCGTTGATGGAACAGGATTGGAGGGCTACACCTTC.

V is TRBV6-1 and J is TRBJ1-5, with a possible D match to TRBD1 (5 bases). The CDR3 extends over 15 amino acids. Germline CDR1 and CDR2: MNHNS and SASEGT. The V gene lost 2 bases and the J gene lost 6 bases, with 14 bases spanning the gap. CDR3 nucleotide sequence: TGTGCCAGCAGTGAATCGCCGGGGAGGGGTCAGCCCCAGCATTTT. Protein product: CASSESPGRGQPQHF.

This clone was recorded only once. The chain joins TRBV18 to TRBJ2-7; TRBD1 matches 12 bases. The CDR3 contains 16 residues. CDR1 is KGHSH, CDR2 LQKENI, per germline. J lost 7 bases, V lost 3 bases, and 10 bases had no gene match. In DNA form, the CDR3 reads TGTGCCAGCTCACCGCTCTCGGGACAGGGGGCTCCGGAGCAGTACTTC. Encoded protein: CASSPLSGQGAPEQYF.

This clone was picked up one time. The chain combines TRBV7-9 with TRBJ1-4, with 9 positions matching TRBD1. From germline, CDR1 is SEHNR and CDR2 FQNEAQ (reference sequence). This CDR3 region has 14 residues. Trimming cost V 11 bases and J 5 bases; bases outside gene matches: 9. For the CDR3, the DNA is TGTGCCGCGAATACCGGGACAGGGAATGAAAAACTGTTTTTT. Its translation: CAANTGTGNEKLFF.

The gene calls are TRBV28 and TRBJ2-3; D is uncertain. Between the trimmed V and J ends, which lost 5 bases and 0 bases, there was a span of 6 bases. The CDR3 is made up of 13 amino acids. Germline V CDR1 and CDR2: MDHEN, SYDVKM. DNA for the CDR3: TGTGCCAGCAGTCCGACTAGCACAGATACGCAGTATTTT. Its translation is CASSPTSTDTQYF.

The chain joins TRBV25-1 to TRBJ2-7; maybe TRBD2 (5 bases). This CDR3 is built from 12 residues. V lost 5 bases to trimming and J lost 5 bases, with 10 bases between them. Germline CDR1 is MGHDK and CDR2 is SYGVNS. The CDR3 DNA sequence: TGTGCCAGCAGTCCGGGAAGCGACGAGCAGTACTTC. Encoded protein: CASSPGSDEQYF.